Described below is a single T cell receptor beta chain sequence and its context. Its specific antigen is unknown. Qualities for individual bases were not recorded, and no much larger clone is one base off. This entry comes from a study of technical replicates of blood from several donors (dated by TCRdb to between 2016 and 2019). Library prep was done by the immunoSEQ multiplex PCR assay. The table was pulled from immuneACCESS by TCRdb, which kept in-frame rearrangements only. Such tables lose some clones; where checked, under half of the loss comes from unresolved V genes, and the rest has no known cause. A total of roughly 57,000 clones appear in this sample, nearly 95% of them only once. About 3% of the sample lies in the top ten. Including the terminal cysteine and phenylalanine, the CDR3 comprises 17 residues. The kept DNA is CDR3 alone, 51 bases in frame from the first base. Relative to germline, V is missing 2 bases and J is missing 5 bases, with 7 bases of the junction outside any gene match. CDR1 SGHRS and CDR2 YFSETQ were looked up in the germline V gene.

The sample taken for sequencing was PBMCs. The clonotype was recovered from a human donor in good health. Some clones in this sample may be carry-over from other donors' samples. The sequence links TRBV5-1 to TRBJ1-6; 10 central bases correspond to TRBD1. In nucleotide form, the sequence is TGCGCCAGCAGCTTCGCCCCAGGACAGGGGGATAATTCACCCCTCCACTTT. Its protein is CASSFAPGQGDNSPLHF.